This T cell receptor (beta chain) appears in the sequencing data of a study of blood T cell repertoires in COVID-19. As for the study in general: The United States, Italy and Spain supplied acute and convalescent COVID-19 samples. Nucleic acid was either cDNA or gDNA, and it came from T cells, B-cell-depleted T cells, or PBMCs.

Original methodology: Reference gene primer amplification gave nucleated cell count estimates. Here immunoSEQ multiplex PCR was the method, and the copy in TCRdb shows in-frame clones only, minus some. The V and J calls and the clone size are those of that table, but D and trimming were determined from the DNA. Altogether around 160,000 clones are present, around 82% being singletons, with the ten largest covering 10% to 15%. This CDR3 is built from 13 residues. CDR1 LGHNA and CDR2 YNFKEQ come from the germline V gene. Trimming cost V 4 bases and J 2 bases, with 5 bases left between them. The chain combines TRBV4-2 with TRBJ2-2; no reliable D call. The sequenced material came from peripheral blood. The source is a man aged 55 to 70 with active or convalescent COVID-19. The CDR3 DNA reads as TGTGCCAGCAGCCCCTATAACACCGGGGAGCTGTTTTTT. Translated, it gives CASSPYNTGELFF.